The 32 T cell receptor beta chains presented below share a single source sample, sequenced in a study of T cell responses to AZD1222 COVID-19 vaccine. Measured with immunoSEQ multiplex PCR; TCRdb has only the in-frame clones, and not every one. The table lists around 140,000 clones, 85% of them singletons. Sequencing was performed on peripheral blood, taken 28 days after the second dose of the MenACWY control vaccine. Every receptor here comes from an adult who received the MenACWY meningococcal vaccine as a control.

The chain carries TRBV4-3 and TRBJ1-1; possible D gene TRBD1, 5 bases. Germline CDR1 reads LGHNA; CDR2 reads YSLEER. V was trimmed by 0 bases and J by 2 bases, leaving 16 bases between them. The CDR3 totals 17 residues. The CDR3 DNA sequence: TGCGCCAGCAGCCAAGATATTTCGGGGGAAATTAACACTGAAGCTTTCTTT. Its translation: CASSQDISGEINTEAFF.

The rearrangement joins TRBV11-2 to TRBJ1-1; no clear D. Germline V gene data show CDR1 as SGHAT and CDR2 as FQNNGV. The ends were cut back, 5 bases at V and 0 bases at J, with 10 bases in the middle. The CDR3 consists of 14 residues. CDR3 bases: TGTGCCAGCAGCCTAACGGACCTGAACACTGAAGCTTTCTTT. This codes for CASSLTDLNTEAFF.

The chain has TRBV18 and TRBJ1-1, with 8 bases aligning to TRBD1. V shed 0 bases and J 5 bases; nucleotides not matched to a gene: 2. This CDR3 spans 14 amino acids. CDR1 and CDR2 (germline): KGHSH, LQKENI. DNA of the CDR3: TGTGCCAGCTCACCACCGACAGGGGTGACTGAAGCTTTCTTT. It yields the protein CASSPPTGVTEAFF.

This clone has a single count. This sequence joins TRBV5-1 and TRBJ2-2; the match to TRBD1 covers 7 bases. V dropped 0 bases and J dropped 0; count of bases not matched to a gene: 5. This CDR3 contains 17 residues. Per the germline V gene, CDR1 is SGHRS and CDR2 is YFSETQ. The CDR3 nucleotides read TGCGCCAGCAGCTTGGACAGGGGAATGGCGAACACCGGGGAGCTGTTTTTT. It codes for CASSLDRGMANTGELFF.

The V call is TRBV7-2, the J call TRBJ2-7, with TRBD2 matching over 8 bases. Germline V CDR1 and CDR2: SGHTA, FQGNSA. This CDR3 spans 17 amino acids. The V segment lost 2 bases and the J segment 4 bases; nucleotides outside the gene matches: 13. Here the CDR3 reads CASSLKGTGSGSYEQYF. As DNA, the CDR3 is TGTGCCAGCAGCTTAAAAGGGACCGGGAGCGGGAGTTACGAGCAGTACTTC.

The chain combines TRBV5-8 with TRBJ1-3, with D unresolved. V gave up 2 bases and J gave up 1 base, with 7 bases separating them. Germline lookup yields CDR1 SGHTS and CDR2 YDEGEE. The CDR3 totals 14 residues. The CDR3 DNA follows: TGTGCCAGCAGCTTACAGTTTTCTGGAAACACCATATATTTT. The encoded protein is CASSLQFSGNTIYF.

The V and J genes are TRBV3-1 (or the pseudogene TRBV3-2) and TRBJ1-5; D perhaps matches TRBD1 (6 bases). Germline V lookup: CDR1 LGHDT, CDR2 YNNKEL (reference sequence). The CDR3 sequence is 14 residues long. V dropped 4 bases and J dropped 3 bases, with 10 bases sitting between them. CDR3 DNA sequence: TGTGCCAGCAGCCCGGACAGAACCAATCAGCCCCAGCATTTT. Its protein product is CASSPDRTNQPQHF.

This chain joins TRBV28 and TRBJ2-7; D may be TRBD1 (6 bases). There are 15 residues in the CDR3. Trimming stripped 5 bases from V and 0 bases from J, with 14 bases between. Germline CDR1 reads MDHEN; CDR2 reads SYDVKM. The CDR3 coding sequence is TGTGCCAGCAGTCGCCCCAGGGGAAGCTCCTACGAGCAGTACGTC. This sequence encodes CASSRPRGSSYEQYV.

The chain couples TRBV5-6 to TRBJ1-2, with TRBD1 matching over 8 bases. The germline gives CDR1 SGHDT, CDR2 YYEEEE. With V trimmed by 1 base and J by 8 bases, 10 bases remained unmatched. The CDR3 has 15 amino acids. Here the CDR3 reads CASSLLGQAYVGYTF. The CDR3 DNA reads TGTGCCAGCAGCTTGTTGGGACAGGCCTACGTCGGCTACACCTTC.

The rearrangement links TRBV4-1 to TRBJ2-7; 7 nucleotides match TRBD2. V gave up 0 bases and J gave up 0 bases; unmatched junction bases: 8. The CDR3 length is 17 residues. Germline-derived CDR1 and CDR2 are MGHRA and YSYEKL. In DNA form, the CDR3 reads TGCGCCAGCAGCCAAGAGGCACCTGGCGGGAGCTCCTACGAGCAGTACTTC. It is translated as CASSQEAPGGSSYEQYF.

The V gene is TRBV7-2, the J gene TRBJ2-2; D might be TRBD2 (5 bases). Germline V gives CDR1 SGHTA, CDR2 FQGNSA. The CDR3 consists of 15 residues. The ends were cut back, 5 bases at V and 0 bases at J, with 10 bases in the middle. The CDR3 spells CASSRTGSNTGELFF. The DNA of the CDR3 is TGTGCCAGCAGCCGGACTGGGTCGAACACCGGGGAGCTGTTTTTT.

The V gene is TRBV4-1, the J gene TRBJ2-3; D is perhaps TRBD2 (6 bases). CDR1 and CDR2 from the germline V gene are MGHRA and YSYEKL. V lost 1 base to trimming and J lost 6 bases, with 17 bases between them. This CDR3 contains 16 residues. The CDR3 DNA follows: TGCGCCAGCAGCCAAGGCCCCACCAGCGGGCGGGATACGCAGTATTTT. It yields the protein CASSQGPTSGRDTQYF.

The chain couples TRBV5-4 to TRBJ2-7; D is uncertain. This CDR3 comprises 13 residues. V was shortened by 0 bases and J by 0 bases, with 4 bases between the two germline ends. Germline V CDR1 and CDR2: SGHNT, YYREEE (reference sequence). Written as DNA, the CDR3 is TGTGCCAGCAGCTTGGGTTTCTCCTACGAGCAGTACTTC. This sequence encodes CASSLGFSYEQYF.

The V call is TRBV5-4, the J call TRBJ1-4; D possibly corresponds to TRBD1 (6 bases). CDR3 size: 11 residues. The V end was cut by 10 bases, the J end by 8 bases, with 12 bases between. Germline lookup yields CDR1 SGHNT and CDR2 YYREEE (reference sequence). The CDR3 DNA is TGTGCCTCCGGGACATTGGAAAAACTGTTTTTT. This gives the protein CASGTLEKLFF.

This clone was observed a single time. The chain joins TRBV6-4 to TRBJ2-7, with D hard to call. The CDR3 extends over 12 amino acids. Germline CDR1 and CDR2: MRHNA and SNTAGT. Trimming took 7 bases from V and 0 from J, leaving 7 bases between them. The CDR3 bases are TGTGCCAGCAAAGGACGCTCCTACGAGCAGTACGTC. This sequence encodes CASKGRSYEQYV.

A note on this clone: Other DNA sequences within the sample encode an identical CDR3. This chain links TRBV5-8 with TRBJ2-7, with D possibly matching TRBD1 (5 bases). The CDR3 contains 13 residues. In germline, CDR1 is SGHTS, CDR2 YDEGEE. V was pared by 4 bases and J by 2 bases, with 10 bases between. In DNA, the CDR3 is TGTGCCAGCAGCAGAACAGGTCCCTACGAGCAGTACGTC. It translates to CASSRTGPYEQYV.

The genes are TRBV7-2 and TRBJ1-3; D is unresolved. Trimming shortened V by 2 bases and J by 4 bases, and 6 bases separated the two germline ends. This CDR3 contains 13 residues. CDR1 and CDR2 from the germline V gene are SGHTA and FQGNSA. The CDR3 DNA is TGTGCCAGCAGCTTAAAAGGCGGAAACACCATATATTTT. Protein sequence: CASSLKGGNTIYF. Full variable domain (missing parts from reference TRBV7-2 and TRBJ1-3): GAGVSQSPSNKVTEKGKDVELRCDPISGHTALYWYRQSLGQGLEFLIYFQGNSAPDKSGLPSDRFSAERTGGSVSTLTIQRTQQEDSAVYLCASSLKGGNTIYFGEGSWLTVV.

The gene calls are TRBV29-1 and TRBJ1-1; perhaps TRBD1 as D (6 bases). The V and J ends lost 3 bases and 4 bases respectively, with 18 bases between them. The CDR3 length is 15 residues. Germline V lookup: CDR1 SQVTM, CDR2 ANQGSEA. The CDR3 sequence is CSVDYPGHRSTEAFF. The CDR3 DNA reads TGCAGCGTTGATTACCCGGGACATAGGAGCACTGAAGCTTTCTTT.

The rearrangement joins TRBV18 to TRBJ2-1; D is uncertain. Germline loops: CDR1 KGHSH, CDR2 LQKENI. The CDR3 is 13 residues long. Trimming shortened V by 2 bases and J by 3 bases, and 5 bases separated the two germline ends. The CDR3 here is CASSPSSYNEQFF. The CDR3 DNA reads as TGTGCCAGCTCACCATCCAGCTACAATGAGCAGTTCTTC. Full variable domain (outside the CDR3, taken from reference TRBV18 and TRBJ2-1): NAGVMQNPRHLVRRRGQEARLRCSPMKGHSHVYWYRQLPEEGLKFMVYLQKENIIDESGMPKERFSAEFPKEGPSILRIQQVVRGDSAAYFCASSPSSYNEQFFGPGTRLTVL.

This clone has just a few counts. The gene calls are TRBV30 and TRBJ2-2, with 7 positions matching TRBD1. CDR3 length: 14 residues. The trim removed 4 bases at V and 5 bases at J, leaving 7 bases unmatched. Germline CDR1 GTSNPN, CDR2 SVGIG (reference sequence). CDR3 coding DNA: TGTGCCTGGACCAGACAGGGAAGGACCGGGGAGCTGTTTTTT. The encoded protein is CAWTRQGRTGELFF.

The chain links TRBV29-1 to TRBJ2-2; no clear D. Trimming took off 4 bases at V and 0 bases at J, with 9 bases between the two ends. The CDR3 loop spans 14 amino acids. Germline V gene data show CDR1 as SQVTM and CDR2 as ANQGSEA. The CDR3, as DNA: TGCAGCGTTGGGTTTCCAGCGAACACCGGGGAGCTGTTTTTT. As protein: CSVGFPANTGELFF.

The DNA for the CDR3 is TGTGCCAGCAGCTGGGACAGAACGACCTCTGGAAACACCATATATTTT. Translated: CASSWDRTTSGNTIYF. The chain carries TRBV5-4 and TRBJ1-3; the match to TRBD1 covers 7 bases. V gave up 3 bases and J gave up 0 bases; unmatched junction bases: 6. The CDR3 loop spans 16 amino acids. Germline V gives CDR1 SGHNT, CDR2 YYREEE (reference sequence).

V and J are TRBV5-6 and TRBJ2-4; 7 bases fit TRBD1. The V and J ends lost 1 base and 9 bases, in that order; junction bases with no gene match: 7. Germline values: CDR1 SGHDT, CDR2 YYEEEE. CDR3 length: 14 amino acids. Written as DNA, the CDR3 is TGTGCCAGCAGCTTGTCGGGACAGCGAGGCATTCAGTACTTC. This gives the protein CASSLSGQRGIQYF.

The V gene is TRBV19, the J gene TRBJ1-2; maybe TRBD1 (6 bases). This CDR3 contains 17 residues. The V end was cut by 5 bases, the J end by 5 bases, with 24 bases between. Germline-derived CDR1 and CDR2 are LNHDA and SQIVND (reference sequence). In DNA, the CDR3 is TGTGCCAGTAGTGCCGCGGGGCAAGGGGGAGTCATTTATGGCTACACCTTC. Protein: CASSAAGQGGVIYGYTF.

J is TRBJ2-5 and V is TRBV19, with D unresolved. This CDR3 has 16 amino acids. Germline lookup yields CDR1 LNHDA and CDR2 SQIVND (reference sequence). Trimming shortened V by 3 bases and J by 3 bases, and 17 bases separated the two germline ends. DNA for the CDR3: TGTGCCAGTAGTATGCCTATGCGTGGCGGAGAAGAGACCCAGTACTTC. This gives the protein CASSMPMRGGEETQYF.

DNA of the CDR3: TGTGCCAGCAGATGGACAGAGAACACCGGGGAGCTGTTTTTT. It codes for CASRWTENTGELFF. The chain carries TRBV6-5 and TRBJ2-2; TRBD1 is a possible D gene (6 bases). The CDR3 is 14 residues long. The V and J ends lost 6 bases and 1 base respectively, with 9 bases between them. Germline CDR1 MNHEY, CDR2 SVGAGI.

This rearrangement joins TRBV19 to TRBJ1-2; D is uncertain. The CDR3 is 16 residues long. Germline V CDR1 and CDR2: LNHDA, SQIVND (reference sequence). With 3 bases removed from V and 4 bases from J, the gap between germline ends came to 18 bases. The CDR3: CASSIPGVSETYGYTF. The DNA for the CDR3 is TGTGCCAGTAGTATCCCAGGCGTTTCTGAAACCTATGGCTACACCTTC.

The chain carries TRBV18 and TRBJ1-5; D ambiguous. There are 14 residues in the CDR3. Germline V lookup: CDR1 KGHSH, CDR2 LQKENI. The V end was cut by 4 bases, the J end by 0 bases, with 7 bases between. The CDR3 is CASSRQNSNQPQHF. CDR3 in DNA: TGTGCCAGCTCACGTCAGAATAGCAATCAGCCCCAGCATTTT.

This clone has just one count. The chain links TRBV28 to TRBJ1-1, with 9 positions matching TRBD1. This CDR3 comprises 16 residues. Germline assignment: CDR1 MDHEN and CDR2 SYDVKM. The J segment lost 8 bases and the V segment lost 5 bases, leaving 15 bases of the junction unmatched. CDR3 loop: CASSNVFAEGQGEAFF. CDR3 coding DNA: TGTGCCAGCAGTAACGTATTTGCGGAAGGACAGGGGGAAGCTTTCTTT.

The chain combines TRBV6-5 with TRBJ1-2; the D gene is possibly TRBD1 (5 bases). The CDR3 sequence is 14 residues long. V lost 6 bases to trimming and J lost 3 bases, with 14 bases between them. From germline, CDR1 is MNHEY and CDR2 SVGAGI. In DNA form, the CDR3 reads TGTGCCAGCAGCTTGGGGCTGATATACTATGGCTACACCTTC. Its protein is CASSLGLIYYGYTF.

This sequence joins TRBV28 and TRBJ1-6; D is unresolved. Germline V CDR1 and CDR2: MDHEN, SYDVKM. This CDR3 contains 16 residues. V lost 5 bases and J 7 bases, leaving 18 bases between the germline ends. CDR3 bases: TGTGCCAGCAGTCGAGAGGTATTAAGGGAAAATTCACCCCTCCACTTT. Its translation: CASSREVLRENSPLHF. Full variable domain (remainder filled in from reference TRBV28 and TRBJ1-6): DVKVTQSSRYLVKRTGEKVFLECVQDMDHENMFWYRQDPGLGLRLIYFSYDVKMKEKGDIPEGYSVSREKKERFSLILESASTNQTSMYLCASSREVLRENSPLHFGNGTRLTVT.

With regard to this clone: At one of its ends the junction is not consistent with the germline gene, which may arise from a read error. The chain joins TRBV29-1 to TRBJ1-1; 7 bases are shared with TRBD1. Looked up from germline, CDR1 is SQVTM and CDR2 is ANQGSEA. The CDR3 covers 11 residues. CDR3 nucleotide sequence: TGCAGCGTCCGCCGGGACAGCGTCAACTCATTT. Protein product: CSVRRDSVNSF.